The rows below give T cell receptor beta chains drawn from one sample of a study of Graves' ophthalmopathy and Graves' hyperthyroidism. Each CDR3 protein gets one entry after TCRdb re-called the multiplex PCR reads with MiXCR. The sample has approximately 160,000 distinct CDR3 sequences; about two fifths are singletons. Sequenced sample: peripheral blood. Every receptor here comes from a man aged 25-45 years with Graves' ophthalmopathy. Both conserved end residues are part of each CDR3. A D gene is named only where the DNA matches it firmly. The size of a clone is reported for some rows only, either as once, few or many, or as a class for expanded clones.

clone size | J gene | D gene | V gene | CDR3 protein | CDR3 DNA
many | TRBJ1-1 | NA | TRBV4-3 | CASSRGDGYTEAFF | TGCGCCAGCAGCCGTGGGGACGGATACACTGAAGCTTTCTTT
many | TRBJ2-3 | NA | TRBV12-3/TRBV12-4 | CASSTGTGTDTQYF | TGTGCCAGCAGTACCGGGACTGGAACAGATACGCAGTATTTT
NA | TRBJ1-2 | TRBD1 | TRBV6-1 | CASTPRNRDSNYGYTF | TGTGCCAGCACCCCGCGAAACCGGGACAGCAACTATGGCTACACCTTC
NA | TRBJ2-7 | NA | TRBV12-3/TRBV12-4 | CTISPPGPTAAYEQYF | TGTACCATCAGCCCACCGGGACCCACAGCGGCCTACGAGCAGTACTTC
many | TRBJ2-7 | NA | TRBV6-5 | CASSYGQGPYEQYF | TGTGCCAGCAGTTACGGGCAGGGGCCCTACGAGCAGTACTTC
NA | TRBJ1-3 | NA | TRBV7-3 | CASSLMLSFRVNTIYF | TGTGCCAGCAGCTTAATGTTATCGTTTCGTGTGAACACCATATATTTT
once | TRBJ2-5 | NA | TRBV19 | CASSPRRSQETQYF | TGTGCCAGTAGTCCTCGGAGATCGCAAGAGACCCAGTACTTC
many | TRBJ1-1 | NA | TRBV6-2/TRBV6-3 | CASSYLGGRKAEAFF | TGTGCCAGCAGTTACTTGGGGGGGCGGAAGGCTGAAGCTTTCTTT
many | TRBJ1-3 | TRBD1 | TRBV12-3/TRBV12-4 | CATSEQGLGRNTIYF | TGTGCCACTTCCGAACAGGGGCTGGGGCGAAACACCATATATTTT
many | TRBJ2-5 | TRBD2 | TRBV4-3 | CASSLSGTKQETQYF | TGCGCCAGCAGCCTCTCCGGGACTAAGCAAGAGACCCAGTACTTC
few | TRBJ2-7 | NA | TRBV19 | CASSSFRDSSFYEQYF | TGTGCCAGTAGTAGCTTCCGGGACTCATCATTCTACGAGCAGTACTTC
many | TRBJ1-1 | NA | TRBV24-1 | CATSGGVNTEAFF | TGTGCCACCAGTGGGGGAGTGAACACTGAAGCTTTCTTT
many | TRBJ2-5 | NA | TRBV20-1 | CSAGMGASGVQETQYF | TGCAGTGCTGGAATGGGGGCTAGCGGAGTGCAAGAGACCCAGTACTTC
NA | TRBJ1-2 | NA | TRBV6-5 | CASSTPQGANYGYTF | TGTGCCAGCAGTACTCCCCAGGGAGCTAACTATGGCTACACCTTC
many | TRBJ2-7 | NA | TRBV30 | CAWSKGHSYEQYF | TGTGCCTGGAGTAAGGGGCACTCCTACGAGCAGTACTTC
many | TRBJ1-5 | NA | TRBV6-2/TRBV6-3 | CASSYTTAGGQYQPQHF | TGTGCCAGCAGTTATACCACCGCGGGGGGCCAGTATCAGCCCCAGCATTTT
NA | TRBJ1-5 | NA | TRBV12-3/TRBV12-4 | CASTNAYFGNQPQHF | TGTGCCAGCACCAACGCTTATTTCGGAAATCAGCCCCAGCATTTT
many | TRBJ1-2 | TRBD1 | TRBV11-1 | CASSTGTDTFWDGYTF | TGTGCCAGCAGCACGGGGACAGACACCTTTTGGGATGGCTACACCTTC
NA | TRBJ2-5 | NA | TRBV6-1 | CASSVSRLNQETQYF | TGTGCCAGCAGTGTTTCTCGACTCAACCAAGAGACCCAGTACTTC
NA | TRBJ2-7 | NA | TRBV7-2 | CASSTPGSDYEQYF | TGTGCCAGCAGCACCCCGGGGTCCGACTACGAGCAGTACTTC
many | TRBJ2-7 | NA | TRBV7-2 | CASSLARSYEQYF | TGTGCCAGCAGCTTAGCTCGCTCCTACGAGCAGTACTTC
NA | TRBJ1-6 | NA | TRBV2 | CASSDRVFNSPLHF | TGTGCCAGCAGTGACAGAGTGTTTAATTCACCCCTCCACTTT
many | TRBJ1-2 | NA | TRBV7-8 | CASSLLPGNYGYTF | TGTGCCAGCAGCTTGTTGCCAGGGAACTATGGCTACACCTTC
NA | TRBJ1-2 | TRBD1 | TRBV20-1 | CSARTGEGNYGYTF | TGCAGTGCTAGAACAGGGGAGGGCAACTATGGCTACACCTTC
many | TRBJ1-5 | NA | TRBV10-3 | CAISNDISNQPQHF | TGTGCCATCAGTAACGACATTAGCAATCAGCCCCAGCATTTT
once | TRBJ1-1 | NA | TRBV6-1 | CASAGRVSEAFF | TGTGCCAGCGCCGGCAGGGTTAGTGAAGCTTTCTTT
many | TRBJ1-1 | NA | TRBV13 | CASSFYRATEAFF | TGTGCCAGCAGCTTCTACAGGGCCACTGAAGCTTTCTTT
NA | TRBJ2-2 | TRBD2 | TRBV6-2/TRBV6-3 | CASSRHSGSYSNTGELFF | TGTGCCAGCAGCAGACATAGCGGGAGCTACTCGAACACCGGGGAGCTGTTTTTT
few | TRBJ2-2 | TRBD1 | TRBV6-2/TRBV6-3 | CASSFRDRQNTGELFF | TGTGCCAGCAGTTTCCGGGACAGACAGAACACCGGGGAGCTGTTTTTT
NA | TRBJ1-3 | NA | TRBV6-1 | CASSDSGYSGNTIYF | TGTGCCAGCAGTGATTCGGGGTATTCTGGAAACACCATATATTTT
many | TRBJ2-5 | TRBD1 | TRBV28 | CASSDREIETQYF | TGTGCCAGCAGTGACAGGGAGATTGAGACCCAGTACTTC
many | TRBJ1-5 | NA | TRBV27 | CASGKSQPQHF | TGTGCCAGCGGGAAGAGTCAGCCCCAGCATTTT
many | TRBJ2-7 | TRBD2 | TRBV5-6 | CASSTGLAREQYF | TGTGCCAGCAGCACGGGACTAGCGCGCGAGCAGTACTTC
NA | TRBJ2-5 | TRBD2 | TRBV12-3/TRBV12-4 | CASSLKAGVETQYF | TGTGCCAGCAGTCTAAAAGCGGGAGTGGAGACCCAGTACTTC
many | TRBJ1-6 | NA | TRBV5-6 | CASSTPSAPLHF | TGTGCCAGCAGCACACCGTCAGCGCCCCTCCACTTT
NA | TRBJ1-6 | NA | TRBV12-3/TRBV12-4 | CASRKHTGYNSPLHF | TGTGCCAGCAGGAAACACACAGGCTATAATTCACCCCTCCACTTT
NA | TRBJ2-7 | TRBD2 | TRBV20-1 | CSGGGDPYEQYF | TGCAGTGGGGGGGGAGATCCCTACGAGCAGTACTTC
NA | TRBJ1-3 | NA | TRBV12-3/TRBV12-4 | CASSLMVDTIYF | TGTGCCAGCAGTTTAATGGTGGACACCATATATTTT
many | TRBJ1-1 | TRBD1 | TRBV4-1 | CASSQVAGQGLKAFF | TGCGCCAGCAGCCAAGTCGCGGGACAGGGACTGAAAGCTTTCTTT
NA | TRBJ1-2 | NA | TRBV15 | CATSRVEANYGYTF | TGTGCCACCAGCAGAGTGGAAGCTAACTATGGCTACACCTTC
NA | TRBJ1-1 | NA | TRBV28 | CASSSRPGEAFF | TGTGCCAGCAGTTCCCGCCCCGGTGAAGCTTTCTTT
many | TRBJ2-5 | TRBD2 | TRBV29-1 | CSVGGNFREGSETQYF | TGCAGCGTTGGAGGGAATTTTCGGGAGGGGTCAGAGACCCAGTACTTC
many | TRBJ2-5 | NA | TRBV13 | CASSFQGSETQYF | TGTGCCAGCAGCTTCCAAGGATCGGAGACCCAGTACTTC
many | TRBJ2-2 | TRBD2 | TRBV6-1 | CASSGPSGRVPGELFF | TGTGCCAGCAGTGGACCTAGCGGGAGGGTGCCCGGGGAGCTGTTTTTT
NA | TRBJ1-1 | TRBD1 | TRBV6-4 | CASSAFSRTGVNTEAFF | TGTGCCAGCAGTGCCTTCTCCCGGACAGGGGTGAACACTGAAGCTTTCTTT
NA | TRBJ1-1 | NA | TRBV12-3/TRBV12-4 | CASRRGWANTEAFF | TGTGCCAGCAGACGTGGGTGGGCGAACACTGAAGCTTTCTTT
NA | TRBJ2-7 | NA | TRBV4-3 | CASSQDLANEQYF | TGCGCCAGCAGCCAAGATTTGGCTAACGAGCAGTACTTC
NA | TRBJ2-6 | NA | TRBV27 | CASSLLISGANVLTF | TGTGCCAGCAGTTTGCTCATCTCTGGGGCCAACGTCCTGACTTTC
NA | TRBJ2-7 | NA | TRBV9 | CASSVEYYSEQYF | TGTGCCAGCAGCGTAGAGTACTACTCCGAGCAGTACTTC
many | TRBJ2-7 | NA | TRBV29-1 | CSVQGVGGFRNEQYF | TGCAGCGTCCAAGGGGTCGGGGGATTTAGGAACGAGCAGTACTTC
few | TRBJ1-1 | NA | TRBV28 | CASSPRAGVVGAFF | TGTGCCAGCAGTCCTCGGGCGGGGGTGGTGGGAGCTTTCTTT
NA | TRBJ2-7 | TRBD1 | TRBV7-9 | CASSFPDRDYEQYF | TGTGCCAGCAGCTTCCCGGACAGGGACTACGAGCAGTACTTC
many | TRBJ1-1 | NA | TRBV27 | CASSFRQNTEAFF | TGTGCCAGCAGTTTCCGACAGAACACTGAAGCTTTCTTT